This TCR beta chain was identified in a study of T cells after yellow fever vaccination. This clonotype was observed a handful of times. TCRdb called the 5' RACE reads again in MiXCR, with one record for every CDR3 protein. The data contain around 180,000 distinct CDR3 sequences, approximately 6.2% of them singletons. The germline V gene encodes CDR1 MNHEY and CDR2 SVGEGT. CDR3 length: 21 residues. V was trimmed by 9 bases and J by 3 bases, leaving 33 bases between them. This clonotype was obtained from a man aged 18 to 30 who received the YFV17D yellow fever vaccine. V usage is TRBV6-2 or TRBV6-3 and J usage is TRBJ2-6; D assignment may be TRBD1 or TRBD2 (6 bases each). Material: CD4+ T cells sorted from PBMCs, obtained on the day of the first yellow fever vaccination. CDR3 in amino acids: CASSRTGIIRTGTDGANVLTF. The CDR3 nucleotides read TGTGCCAGTTCACGAACCGGGATAATTAGAACAGGGACTGATGGGGCCAACGTCCTGACTTTC.